One and the same sample provided the 20 T cell receptor beta chains below, sequenced in a study of blood T cells in healthy people across ages. Primed by a sample-barcoded 5' primer and a J-beta primer mix, a second PCR proceeded for about 7 to 11 cycles. TCRdb used MiXCR to reprocess the 5' RACE reads, holding one entry per CDR3 protein. The sample records more than 650,000 distinct CDR3 sequences, 50% to 65% being singletons. Sample: blood. Source of these receptors: a man at least 80 years old in good health.

J is TRBJ2-1 and V is TRBV29-1; 7 bases line up with TRBD2. V lost 6 bases and J lost 13; bases outside the gene matches: 15. This CDR3 has 13 amino acids. From germline, CDR1 is SQVTM and CDR2 ANQGSEA. CDR3 loop: CSVRGLVSETQFF. CDR3 DNA sequence: TGCAGCGTGAGAGGACTAGTAAGCGAGACCCAGTTCTTC.

The chain employs TRBV10-3 and TRBJ2-1; 12 bases agree with TRBD2. CDR3 length: 15 residues. The trim removed 7 bases at V and 9 bases at J, leaving 10 bases unmatched. CDR1 is ENHRY and CDR2 is SYGVKD in the germline V gene. CDR3 region: CAITQTSGRDGEQFF. CDR3 nucleotides: TGTGCCATCACCCAGACTAGCGGGAGAGATGGTGAGCAGTTCTTC.

This chain uses TRBV5-1 with TRBJ2-7, with a weak D call TRBD1 (6 bases). Matching the DNA end better, TRBJ2-4 makes the J call doubtful. This CDR3 region has 19 residues. CDR1 is SGHRS, CDR2 YFSETQ, per germline. The CDR3 sequence: CASSTTPWGQGDLGNIQYF. The DNA of the CDR3 is TGCGCCAGCAGCACGACCCCCTGGGGACAAGGTGATTTGGGAAACATTCAGTACTTC.

The rearrangement links TRBV6-1 to TRBJ2-3; 14 nucleotides line up with TRBD2. V shed 2 bases, J shed 2 bases, and the junction held 9 bases outside the gene matches. The germline V gene has CDR1 MNHNS and CDR2 SASEGT. The CDR3 has 19 residues. The CDR3 nucleotides read TGTGCCAGCAGTGAAACCCGACTAGCGGGAGGGTCGCTCACAGATACGCAGTATTTT. Translated: CASSETRLAGGSLTDTQYF.

This chain connects TRBV2 to TRBJ2-5; no firm D call. Germline CDR1 reads SNHLY; CDR2 reads FYNNEI. This CDR3 spans 15 amino acids. Deletions cut 6 bases from V and 5 bases from J, with 19 bases between. CDR3 residues: CASRGPVSPKETQYF. DNA for the CDR3: TGTGCCAGCAGGGGTCCCGTTTCACCTAAGGAGACCCAGTACTTC.

This clonotype was counted between two and nine times. The chain combines TRBV20-1 with TRBJ2-3; TRBD2 is a possible D gene (6 bases). This CDR3 has 17 amino acids. CDR1 and CDR2 from the germline V gene are DFQATT and SNEGSKA (reference sequence). Trimming took off 5 bases at V and 3 bases at J, with 24 bases between the two ends. For the CDR3, the DNA is TGCAGTGCTCCCGGGGGAGACGGGAGATTAATTACAGATACGCAGTATTTT. Protein: CSAPGGDGRLITDTQYF.

The chain couples TRBV6-5 to TRBJ2-4; tentatively, D is TRBD1 or TRBD2 (5 bases each). V was trimmed by 2 bases and J by 6 bases, leaving 8 bases between them. The CDR3 extends over 13 amino acids. The germline V gene encodes CDR1 MNHEY and CDR2 SVGAGI. The CDR3 region is CASSYNGANIQYF. The CDR3 coding sequence is TGTGCCAGCAGTTACAACGGGGCAAACATTCAGTACTTC.

This clonotype was seen a few times. The V gene is TRBV7-9, the J gene TRBJ2-5, with D unclear. The CDR3 consists of 13 residues. Trimming removed 2 bases from V and 4 bases from J, with 8 bases in between. The germline V gene encodes CDR1 SEHNR and CDR2 FQNEAQ (reference sequence). The CDR3 bases are TGTGCCAGCAGCTTAAATCCCCGAGAGACCCAGTACTTC. This translates into CASSLNPRETQYF.

CDR3 DNA: TGCAGTGCTAAGGGCAGGACCTGCGAGCAGTACTTC. Its translation is CSAKGRTCEQYF. The chain links TRBV20-1 to TRBJ2-5; D is ambiguous. The J call could be wrong; TRBJ2-7 is a better fit for the DNA end. CDR1 DFQATT and CDR2 SNEGSKA come from the germline V gene (reference sequence). This CDR3 has 12 residues.

V gene TRBV18 combines with J gene TRBJ2-1, with D perhaps matching TRBD1 (6 bases). The germline gives CDR1 KGHSH, CDR2 LQKENI. The CDR3 extends over 15 amino acids. V was pared by 6 bases and J by 10 bases, with 22 bases between. This chain's CDR3 is CASSKQGVGAYEQFF. The CDR3 DNA follows: TGTGCCAGCTCGAAACAGGGTGTGGGCGCCTACGAGCAGTTCTTC.

The chain has TRBV6-6 and TRBJ2-4; a weak D match, TRBD1 (6 bases). Germline V gene data show CDR1 as MNHNY and CDR2 as SVGAGI (reference sequence). Trimming shortened V by 5 bases and J by 2 bases, and 16 bases separated the two germline ends. The CDR3 has 16 residues. The DNA of the CDR3 is TGTGCCAGCAGTCTACCAGGGGCAAGTTCCAAAAACATTCAGTACTTC. It specifies CASSLPGASSKNIQYF.

V gene TRBV20-1 combines with J gene TRBJ2-1; 9 bases map to TRBD2. In germline, CDR1 is DFQATT, CDR2 SNEGSKA (reference sequence). V shed 1 base and J 7 bases; nucleotides not matched to a gene: 8. The CDR3 extends over 15 amino acids. In DNA, the CDR3 is TGCAGTGCTAGAGGTTTCGCGGGAGGGGGTAATGAGCAGTTCTTC. This sequence encodes CSARGFAGGGNEQFF.

This chain links TRBV20-1 with TRBJ2-4; 7 bases fit TRBD1. The CDR3 is 14 residues long. Germline values: CDR1 DFQATT, CDR2 SNEGSKA (reference sequence). The V gene end was trimmed by 6 bases and the J gene end by 2 bases; junction bases not matched to a gene: 7. CDR3 in DNA: TGCAGTGCCACACGACAGGGATCCAAAAACATTCAGTACTTC. Its protein product is CSATRQGSKNIQYF.

The CDR3 coding sequence is TGTGCCAGCAGCTCTTATGGGACAGAAGGCTACGAGCAGTACTTC. Amino acids: CASSSYGTEGYEQYF. V and J are TRBV5-6 and TRBJ2-5, with TRBD1 identical over 7 bases. Judging by the DNA end, TRBJ2-7 fits better; the J call may be wrong. In germline, CDR1 is SGHDT, CDR2 YYEEEE. The CDR3 extends over 15 amino acids.

This clonotype was seen only a few times. The chain uses TRBV27 and TRBJ2-7, with 10 nucleotides matching TRBD2. Per the germline V gene, CDR1 is MNHEY and CDR2 is SMNVEV (reference sequence). The CDR3 runs to 16 residues. V shed 5 bases, J shed 0 bases, and the junction held 7 bases outside the gene matches. This CDR3 reads CASSTLAGGNSYEQYF. For the CDR3, the DNA is TGTGCCAGCAGTACCTTAGCGGGAGGCAACTCCTACGAGCAGTACTTC.

V and J are TRBV27 and TRBJ2-7, with 7 bases fitting TRBD2. This CDR3 region has 14 residues. Per germline, CDR1 MNHEY and CDR2 SMNVEV (reference sequence). The V and J ends lost 6 bases and 0 bases, in that order; junction bases with no gene match: 5. The CDR3, as DNA: TGTGCCAGCAGAGCGGGGTTCAGCTCCTACGAGCAGTACTTC. As protein: CASRAGFSSYEQYF.

This clonotype was counted only a few times. J is TRBJ2-7 and V is TRBV20-1; D is perhaps TRBD2 (5 bases). The V end lost 1 base, the J end lost 3 bases, and 10 bases lay between the germline ends. There are 13 residues in the CDR3. Germline loops: CDR1 DFQATT, CDR2 SNEGSKA (reference sequence). CDR3 in amino acids: CSARASGSYEQYF. In nucleotides, the CDR3 is TGCAGTGCTAGAGCCAGCGGTAGCTACGAGCAGTACTTC.

This clonotype has a single count. The V call is TRBV28, the J call TRBJ2-1; 11 positions agree with TRBD2. V lost 7 bases, J lost 1 base, and 9 bases stayed unmatched. Germline CDR1 and CDR2: MDHEN and SYDVKM. This CDR3 is 17 amino acids long. CDR3 coding DNA: TGTGCCAGCATTATTAGCGGGAGGGCCGGATCCTACAATGAGCAGTTCTTC. Its protein is CASIISGRAGSYNEQFF. Complete variable domain (other parts from reference TRBV28 and TRBJ2-1): DVKVTQSSRYLVKRTGEKVFLECVQDMDHENMFWYRQDPGLGLRLIYFSYDVKMKEKGDIPEGYSVSREKKERFSLILESASTNQTSMYLCASIISGRAGSYNEQFFGPGTRLTVL.

V and J are TRBV12-3 or TRBV12-4 and TRBJ1-1, with D possibly being TRBD1 (5 bases). V lost 1 base and J 0 bases, leaving 12 bases between the germline ends. This CDR3 comprises 16 residues. The CDR3 sequence is CASSLVVGQVNTEAFF. The CDR3 DNA sequence: TGTGCCAGCAGTTTAGTAGTGGGGCAGGTGAACACTGAAGCTTTCTTT.

In this sample, this clonotype turned up a few times. The chain combines TRBV20-1 with TRBJ1-1; perhaps TRBD1 as D (5 bases). From germline, CDR1 is DFQATT and CDR2 SNEGSKA (reference sequence). The germline V and J ends were trimmed by 4 bases and 6 bases, with 21 bases remaining between them. The CDR3 extends over 15 amino acids. CDR3 nucleotides: TGCAGTGCTAATAGGGGCAACTTGGCCCCTGCTGAAGCTTTCTTT. This codes for CSANRGNLAPAEAFF.